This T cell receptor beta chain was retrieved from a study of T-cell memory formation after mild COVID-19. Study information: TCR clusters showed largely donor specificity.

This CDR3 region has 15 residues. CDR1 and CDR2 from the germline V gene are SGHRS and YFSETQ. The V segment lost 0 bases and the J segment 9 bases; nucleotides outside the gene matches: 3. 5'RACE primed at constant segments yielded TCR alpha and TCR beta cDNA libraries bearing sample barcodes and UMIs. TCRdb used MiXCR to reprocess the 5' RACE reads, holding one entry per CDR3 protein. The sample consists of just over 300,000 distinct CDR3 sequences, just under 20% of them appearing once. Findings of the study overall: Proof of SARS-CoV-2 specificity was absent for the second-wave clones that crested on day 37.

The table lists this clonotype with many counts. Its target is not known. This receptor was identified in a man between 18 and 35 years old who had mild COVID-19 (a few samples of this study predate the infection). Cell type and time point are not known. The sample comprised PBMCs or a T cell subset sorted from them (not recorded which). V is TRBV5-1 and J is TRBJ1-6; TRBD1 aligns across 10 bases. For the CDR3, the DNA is TGCGCCAGCAGCTTGGAAGGGACAGGGGTTTCACCCCTCCACTTT. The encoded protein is CASSLEGTGVSPLHF. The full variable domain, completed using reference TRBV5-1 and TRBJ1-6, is KAGVTQTPRYLIKTRGQQVTLSCSPISGHRSVSWYQQTPGQGLQFLFEYFSETQRNKGNFPGRFSGRQFSNSRSEMNVSTLELGDSALYLCASSLEGTGVSPLHFGNGTRLTVT.